The clone carrying this T cell receptor (beta chain) was counted at least ten times. Its antigen is not known. The data are from a study of cytomegalovirus exposure and HLA in healthy donors. Both 60 Vbeta primers and 13 Jbeta primers went into the PCR. Libraries were prepared by immunoSEQ multiplex PCR; TCRdb keeps only in-frame clonotypes and omits some of them. The data contain roughly 120,000 clones, about 74% of them singletons. Findings and limits, study-wide: There were reportedly fewer N-insertions in an Asian-associated ancestry cluster than the roughly 670-donor mean, in a later analysis.

The sequence was obtained from a man aged 25 to 40 in good health and CMV-seropositive. The sequenced material came from PBMCs.

The CDR3: CASSHLPGGEETQYF. In DNA form, the CDR3 reads TGTGCCAGCAGCCATCTCCCCGGGGGGGAGGAGACCCAGTACTTC. This sequence joins TRBV4-2 and TRBJ2-5; 8 positions agree with TRBD2. J was trimmed by 5 bases and V by 3 bases; bases with no gene match: 8. The germline CDR1 and CDR2 sequences are LGHNA and YNFKEQ. There are 15 residues in the CDR3.